This T cell receptor (beta chain) derives from a study of radiotherapy plus CTLA-4 blockade in lung cancer. At the level of the study: Among patients, 15% to 20% showed objective responses, and approximately 29% had disease control.

Each patient with chemo-refractory metastatic non-small-cell lung cancer was treated with focal radiation plus CTLA-4 blockade using ipilimumab. The CDR3 totals 14 residues. Trimming pared 6 bases from V and 3 bases from J, leaving 13 bases between. Per the germline V gene, CDR1 is MNHEY and CDR2 is SVGAGI. Repertoires were generated with immunoSEQ multiplex PCR, while TCRdb's copy carries only in-frame clones and drops some. The sample yields approximately 52,000 clones, roughly 77% seen once. This receptor was identified in a human donor with non-small cell lung cancer who had a complete response to radiotherapy plus ipilimumab. The chain carries TRBV6-5 and TRBJ2-3; D may be TRBD2 (7 bases). This material consisted of peripheral blood, taken from a patient treated with radiotherapy plus ipilimumab. CDR3 bases: TGTGCCAGCAGCGTACGGGGGGCAACAGATACGCAGTATTTT. It codes for CASSVRGATDTQYF.